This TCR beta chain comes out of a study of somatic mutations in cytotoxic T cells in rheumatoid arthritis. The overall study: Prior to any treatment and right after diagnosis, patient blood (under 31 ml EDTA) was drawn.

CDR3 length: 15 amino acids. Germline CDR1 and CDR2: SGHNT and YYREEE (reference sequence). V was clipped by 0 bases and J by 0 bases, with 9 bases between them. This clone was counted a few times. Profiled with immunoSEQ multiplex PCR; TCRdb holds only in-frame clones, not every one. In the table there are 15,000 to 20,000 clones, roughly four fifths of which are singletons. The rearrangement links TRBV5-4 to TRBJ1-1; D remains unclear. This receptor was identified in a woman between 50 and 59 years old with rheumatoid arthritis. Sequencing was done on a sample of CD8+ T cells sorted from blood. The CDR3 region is CASSLVGVMNTEAFF. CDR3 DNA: TGTGCCAGCAGCTTGGTAGGAGTCATGAACACTGAAGCTTTCTTT.